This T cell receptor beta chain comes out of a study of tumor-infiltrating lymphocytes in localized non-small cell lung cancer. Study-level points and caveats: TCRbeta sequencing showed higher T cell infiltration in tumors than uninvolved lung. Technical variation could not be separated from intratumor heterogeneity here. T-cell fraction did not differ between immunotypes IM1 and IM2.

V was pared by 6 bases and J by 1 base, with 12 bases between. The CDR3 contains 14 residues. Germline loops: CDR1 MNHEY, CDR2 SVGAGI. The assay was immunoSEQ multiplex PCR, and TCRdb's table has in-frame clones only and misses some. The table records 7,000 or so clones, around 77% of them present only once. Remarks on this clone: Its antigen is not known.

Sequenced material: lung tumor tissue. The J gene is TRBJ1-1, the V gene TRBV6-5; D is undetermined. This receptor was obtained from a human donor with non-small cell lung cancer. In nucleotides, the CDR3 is TGTGCCAGCAGACCCCTCGGCTCGAACACTGAAGCTTTCTTT. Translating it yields CASRPLGSNTEAFF.